Listed here is a single TCR beta chain. Its antigen is as yet unknown. This specimen belongs to a study of response to subunit inactivated influenza vaccine. Study results and limitations: It was suggested by the authors that few new T cells are recruited by each seasonal influenza vaccination.

TCRdb re-analysed the RT-PCR reads in MiXCR, keeping a single row per CDR3 protein. The sample holds fewer than 250,000 distinct CDR3 sequences; approximately 15% are singletons and the top ten take about a quarter. The sequencing used CD8+ T cells sorted from PBMCs, collected approximately 5 days after vaccination. The receptor was isolated from a middle-aged man who received an inactivated influenza vaccine.

The CDR3 protein is CATSPRQGPHEQYF. The CDR3 DNA sequence: TGTGCCACCAGCCCTCGACAGGGCCCCCACGAGCAGTACTTC. V usage is TRBV15 and J usage is TRBJ2-7, with TRBD1 matching over 7 bases. The CDR3 runs 14 residues. The ends lost 5 bases at V and 5 bases at J; junction bases unmatched: 9. From germline, CDR1 is LNHNV and CDR2 YYDKDF (reference sequence).